The 8 T cell receptor beta chains below all came from one sample that was sequenced in a study of patients and donors after allogeneic stem cell transplantation. TCRdb fed the RT-PCR reads into MiXCR, producing one record per CDR3 protein. The sample contains 70,000 to 100,000 distinct CDR3 sequences, roughly 5.2% of which appear only once. Sequences were obtained from blood, either unsorted or a sorted T cell fraction (not recorded which). These TCRs come from a human donor who was either an allogeneic HSCT recipient or a stem cell or donor lymphocyte infusion donor (not recorded which). It is not recorded whose cells these are; they may come from a transplant donor.

The CDR3 is CATSRDHPGSGNTIYF. The CDR3 nucleotides read TGTGCCACCAGCAGAGATCACCCGGGCTCTGGAAACACCATATATTTT. The chain is built from TRBV15 and TRBJ1-3; no clear D gene. This CDR3 spans 16 amino acids. The germline V gene encodes CDR1 LNHNV and CDR2 YYDKDF (reference sequence). V was trimmed by 0 bases and J by 0 bases, leaving 9 bases between them. Variable domain in full (rest from reference TRBV15 and TRBJ1-3): DAMVIQNPRYQVTQFGKPVTLSCSQTLNHNVMYWYQQKSSQAPKLLFHYYDKDFNNEADTPDNFQSRRPNTSFCFLDIRSPGLGDTAMYLCATSRDHPGSGNTIYFGEGSWLTVV.

This clonotype was seen at least ten times. V usage is TRBV18 and J usage is TRBJ2-2; D tentatively fits TRBD1 or TRBD2 (5 bases each). This CDR3 has 13 residues. V dropped 2 bases and J dropped 9 bases, with 10 bases sitting between them. The germline CDR1 and CDR2 sequences are KGHSH and LQKENI. CDR3 sequence (DNA): TGTGCCAGCTCACCAGGGCCGGGACGGGAGCTGTTTTTT. Encoded protein: CASSPGPGRELFF.

This clonotype was picked up many times. V usage is TRBV2 and J usage is TRBJ2-3, with no clear D. CDR1 is SNHLY, CDR2 FYNNEI, per germline. The CDR3 runs to 14 residues. Trimming stripped 6 bases from V and 1 base from J, with 11 bases between. The CDR3: CASSLSARTDTQYF. The CDR3 bases are TGTGCCAGCAGCCTCTCCGCGCGCACAGATACGCAGTATTTT.

In this sample, this clonotype turned up many times. The chain recombines TRBV12-3 or TRBV12-4 with TRBJ2-6; a weak D match, TRBD1 (6 bases). There are 15 residues in the CDR3. V lost 4 bases to trimming and J lost 1 base, with 8 bases between them. CDR3 in amino acids: CASSSRGSGANVLTF. In DNA, the CDR3 is TGTGCCAGCAGTTCCAGGGGTTCTGGGGCCAACGTCCTGACTTTC.

This clonotype was seen at least ten times. V usage is TRBV5-1 and J usage is TRBJ2-3, with 9 bases matching TRBD1. The CDR3 is 15 residues long. The ends lost 0 bases at V and 4 bases at J; junction bases unmatched: 3. Germline V gene lookup returns CDR1 SGHRS and CDR2 YFSETQ. The CDR3 reads CASSLVGQGPDTQYF. CDR3 DNA: TGCGCCAGCAGCTTGGTGGGACAGGGACCAGATACGCAGTATTTT. Filled out from reference TRBV5-1 and TRBJ2-3, the complete variable domain reads KAGVTQTPRYLIKTRGQQVTLSCSPISGHRSVSWYQQTPGQGLQFLFEYFSETQRNKGNFPGRFSGRQFSNSRSEMNVSTLELGDSALYLCASSLVGQGPDTQYFGPGTRLTVL.

The CDR3 DNA reads TGTGCCATCGGAGTTCCACACACAGATACGCAGTATTTT. Amino acid sequence: CAIGVPHTDTQYF. The J gene is TRBJ2-3, the V gene TRBV10-3, with D hard to call. CDR3 size: 13 residues. The germline CDR1 and CDR2 sequences are ENHRY and SYGVKD. With 8 bases removed from V and 2 bases from J, the gap between germline ends came to 11 bases.

This clonotype was counted at least ten times. The V call is TRBV9, the J call TRBJ1-1, with no clear D. Germline CDR1 SGDLS, CDR2 YYNGEE. This CDR3 contains 15 residues. Trimming removed 3 bases from V and 0 bases from J, with 12 bases in between. CDR3 residues: CASSEDYTLNTEAFF. The CDR3 bases are TGTGCCAGCAGCGAAGACTACACCTTGAACACTGAAGCTTTCTTT.

The V and J genes are TRBV5-1 and TRBJ2-5; D possibly corresponds to TRBD1 (5 bases). V was trimmed by 4 bases and J by 5 bases, leaving 21 bases between them. Germline V gene sequence: CDR1 SGHRS, CDR2 YFSETQ. This CDR3 comprises 16 residues. The chain's CDR3 is CASSLNLVDAGETQYF. CDR3 sequence (DNA): TGCGCCAGCAGCCTAAATCTAGTAGACGCAGGGGAGACCCAGTACTTC.